This entry describes one TCR beta chain. No antigen is known for it. The record has no base qualities; no much larger clone is one base away. The data belong to a study of cytomegalovirus exposure and HLA in healthy donors (dated by TCRdb to about 2017). For the study in its entirety: According to a later analysis, one platform produced both the roughly 120 validation repertoires and the roughly 640 repertoires of the first cohort. The study aimed to test whether cataloging public T cell receptors could reveal signatures of past pathogen exposure. Besides the first cohort of approximately 710 subjects, a separate validation cohort made up of 120 different subjects was used. High-throughput TCR immunosequencing, statistical association of individual TCRs with disease status, and machine learning were combined to predict cytomegalovirus infection status.

From a lookup of the germline V gene, CDR1 and CDR2 are MDHEN and SYDVKM. Reading from cysteine to phenylalanine, the CDR3 counts 16 amino acids. Of the read, only the CDR3 DNA is kept; its 48 bases are in frame from base 1. V is cut back by 2 bases and J by 0 bases, with 4 bases in the junction unmatched. General study outcomes and caveats: A total of fewer than 200 TCR beta chains were listed by the study as associated with cytomegalovirus. Across donors, most TCR sequences were observed very rarely, whereas some public TCRs were present in many individuals. A later analysis found that TCRs clustered in the first cohort also tended to co-occur in the roughly 120 validation repertoires, with more than 90% of cluster scores above 0. In vitro tests confirmed that three of the cytomegalovirus-associated TCR beta chains recognize cytomegalovirus antigens. All 110 or so repertoires were used to score co-occurrence in the validation cohort in a later analysis, because that analysis had no HLA typing for the cohort. The authors suggested that the approach could potentially be generalized to other disease states and immunological phenotypes. The classifier was reported to diagnose cytomegalovirus status with high specificity and sensitivity in both the original cohort and the validation cohort.

Libraries were prepared through the immunoSEQ multiplex PCR assay. The authors' analysis ran thus. A statistical classification framework was developed to diagnose cytomegalovirus status using the catalog of TCR beta chain sequences. Drawn from immuneACCESS, this table holds only the in-frame rearrangements with V and J called that TCRdb kept. Clones are partly lost; checked studies trace under half to an unresolved V gene and leave the rest unexplained. From that table come the V and J calls and clone size; the DNA was used to work out D and trimming. Across this sample there are 130,000 to 150,000 clones, with almost 90% seen only once. Approximately 7.5% of the sample rests with the top ten. The donors were included in the validation cohort of some 120 subjects, a group kept apart from the approximately 690-subject first cohort.

The sample was PBMCs. This clonotype was sampled from a woman aged 18 to 35 in good health and CMV-seropositive. The chain is assembled from TRBV28 and TRBJ1-2, with 9 bases aligning to TRBD1. The sequenced DNA: TGTGCCAGCAGTTTAGGGCGACAGGGGGCTAACTATGGCTACACCTTC. Its protein reads: CASSLGRQGANYGYTF.